The entry below gives a single TCR beta chain sequence along with its context. Its antigen is undetermined. The sample originates from a study of cytomegalovirus exposure and HLA in healthy donors. Looking at the study overall: The 120 validation repertoires were reported in a later analysis to have been generated on the same platform as the approximately 700 first-cohort repertoires.

V lost 5 bases, J lost 8 bases, and 7 bases stayed unmatched. CDR1 and CDR2 (germline): SGHTA, FQGTGA. The CDR3 sequence is 15 residues long. Assay: immunoSEQ multiplex PCR; the TCRdb copy retains only in-frame clones and omits some. The table includes under 200,000 clones, about nine tenths detected once. Points from the study as a whole: The study listed 150 to 200 cytomegalovirus-associated TCR beta chains. According to a subsequent analysis, TCR clusters identified in the first cohort showed a tendency to co-occur across the 100 to 150 validation repertoires.

V gene TRBV7-3 combines with J gene TRBJ1-4, with 11 nucleotides matching TRBD1. What was sequenced was PBMCs. The TCR sequence derives from a woman aged 18-29 years in good health and CMV-seropositive. The CDR3 DNA reads TGTGCCAGCAGCCCCACGGACAGGGGGCACGAAAAACTGTTTTTT. This gives the protein CASSPTDRGHEKLFF.